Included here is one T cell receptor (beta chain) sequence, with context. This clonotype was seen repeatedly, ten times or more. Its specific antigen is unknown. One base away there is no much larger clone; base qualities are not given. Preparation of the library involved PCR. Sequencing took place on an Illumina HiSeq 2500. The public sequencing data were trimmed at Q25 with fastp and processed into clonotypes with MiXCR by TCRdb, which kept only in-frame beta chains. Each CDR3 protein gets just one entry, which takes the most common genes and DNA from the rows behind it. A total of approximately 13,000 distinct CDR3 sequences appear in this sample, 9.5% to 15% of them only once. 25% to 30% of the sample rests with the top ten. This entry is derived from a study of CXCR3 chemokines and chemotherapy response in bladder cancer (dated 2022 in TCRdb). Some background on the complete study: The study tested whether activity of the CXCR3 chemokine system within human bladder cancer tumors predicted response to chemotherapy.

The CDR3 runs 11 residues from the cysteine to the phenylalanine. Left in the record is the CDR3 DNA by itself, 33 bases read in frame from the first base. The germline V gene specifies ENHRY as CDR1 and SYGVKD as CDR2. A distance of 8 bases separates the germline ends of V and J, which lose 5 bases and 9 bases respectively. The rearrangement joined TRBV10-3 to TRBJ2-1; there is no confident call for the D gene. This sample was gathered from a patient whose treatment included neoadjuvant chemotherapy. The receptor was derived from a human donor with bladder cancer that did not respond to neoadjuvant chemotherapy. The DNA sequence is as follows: TGTGCCATCAGTAATCTGGGTGAGCAGTTCTTC. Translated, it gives CAISNLGEQFF.